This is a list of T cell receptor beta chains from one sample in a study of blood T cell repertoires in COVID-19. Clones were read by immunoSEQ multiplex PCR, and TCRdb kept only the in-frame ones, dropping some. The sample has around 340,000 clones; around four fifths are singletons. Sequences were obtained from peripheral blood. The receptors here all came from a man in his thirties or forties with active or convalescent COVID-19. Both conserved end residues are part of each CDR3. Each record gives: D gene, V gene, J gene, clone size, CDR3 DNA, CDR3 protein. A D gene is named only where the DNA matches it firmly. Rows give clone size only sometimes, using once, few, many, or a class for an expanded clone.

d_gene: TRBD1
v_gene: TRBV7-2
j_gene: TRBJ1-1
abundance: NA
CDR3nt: TGTGCCAGCAGCTCGGGACAGGGGCGAAACACTGAAGCTTTCTTT
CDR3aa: CASSSGQGRNTEAFF

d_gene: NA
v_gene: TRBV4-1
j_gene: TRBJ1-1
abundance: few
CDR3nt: TGCGCCAGCAGCCAAGAGAGGGTTGACACTGAAGCTTTCTTT
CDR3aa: CASSQERVDTEAFF

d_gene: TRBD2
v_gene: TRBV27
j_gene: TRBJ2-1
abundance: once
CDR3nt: TGTGCCAGCAGTCTATCGACTAGCGGGGCGTCCTACAATGAGCAGTTCTTC
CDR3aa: CASSLSTSGASYNEQFF

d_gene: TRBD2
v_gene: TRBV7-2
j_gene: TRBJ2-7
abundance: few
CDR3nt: TGTGCCAGCAGATCTAGCGGGAGAACCGAGCAGTACTTC
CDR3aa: CASRSSGRTEQYF

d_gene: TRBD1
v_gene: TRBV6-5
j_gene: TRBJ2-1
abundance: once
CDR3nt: TGTGCCAGCAGCACAGGGGGAGATGAGCAGTTCTTC
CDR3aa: CASSTGGDEQFF

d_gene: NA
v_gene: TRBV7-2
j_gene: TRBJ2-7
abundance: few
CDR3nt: TGTGCCAGCAGCTTAGTTAGCGGAATCTACGAGCAGTACTTC
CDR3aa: CASSLVSGIYEQYF

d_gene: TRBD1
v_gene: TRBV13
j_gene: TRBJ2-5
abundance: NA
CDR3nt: TGTGCCAGCAGCCCGACAGGGGATCAAGAGACCCAGTACTTC
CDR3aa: CASSPTGDQETQYF

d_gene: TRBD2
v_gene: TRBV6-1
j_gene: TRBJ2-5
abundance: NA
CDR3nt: TGTGCCAGCAGTGCGGGACTAGCGGAGACCCAGTACTTC
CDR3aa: CASSAGLAETQYF

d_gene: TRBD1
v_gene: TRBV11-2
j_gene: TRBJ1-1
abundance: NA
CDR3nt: TGTGCCAGCAGCTTTAGTGGGACAGGCAACACTGAAGCTTTCTTT
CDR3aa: CASSFSGTGNTEAFF

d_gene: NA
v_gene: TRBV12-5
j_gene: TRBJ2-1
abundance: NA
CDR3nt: TGTGCTAGTGGGGGGTGGGAGGCCGATGAGCAGTTCTTC
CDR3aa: CASGGWEADEQFF

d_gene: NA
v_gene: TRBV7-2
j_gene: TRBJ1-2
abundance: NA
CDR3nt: TGTGCCAGCAGCTTCGGGAGACCTGACTATGGCTACACCTTC
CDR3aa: CASSFGRPDYGYTF

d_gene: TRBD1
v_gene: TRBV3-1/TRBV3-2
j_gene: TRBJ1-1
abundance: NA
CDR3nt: TGTGCCAGCAGCCAAGAGATCTTCGGAAAGGGGGCTTCTGAAGCTTTCTTT
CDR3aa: CASSQEIFGKGASEAFF

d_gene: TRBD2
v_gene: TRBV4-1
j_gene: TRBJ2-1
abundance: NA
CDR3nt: TGCGCCAGCAGCCGATCGCCGGGACTAGCGGGGCCCTACAATGAGCAGTTCTTC
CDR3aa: CASSRSPGLAGPYNEQFF

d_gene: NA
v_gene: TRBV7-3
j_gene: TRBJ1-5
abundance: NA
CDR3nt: TGTGCCAGCAGCTTAACATCGGGGGTGGGGCCCCAGCATTTT
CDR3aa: CASSLTSGVGPQHF

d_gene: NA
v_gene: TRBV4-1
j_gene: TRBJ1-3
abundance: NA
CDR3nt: TGCGCCAGCAGCCAAGAAGGGAGTGCGGGGGGAAACACCATATATTTT
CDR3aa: CASSQEGSAGGNTIYF

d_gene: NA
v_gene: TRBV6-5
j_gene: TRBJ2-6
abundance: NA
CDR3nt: TGTGCCAGCGCGGAGTCTGGGGCCAACGTCCTGACTTTC
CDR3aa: CASAESGANVLTF

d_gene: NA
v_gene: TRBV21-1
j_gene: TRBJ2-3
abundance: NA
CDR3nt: TGTGCCAGCAGGCCCGGGACAGGGTTGGGAGATACGCAGTATTTT
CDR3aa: CASRPGTGLGDTQYF

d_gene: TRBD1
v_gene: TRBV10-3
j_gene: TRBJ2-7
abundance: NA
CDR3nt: TGTGCCATCAGTGACCTTCTTCGACAGGGACAAGCCTACGAGCAGTACTTC
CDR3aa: CAISDLLRQGQAYEQYF

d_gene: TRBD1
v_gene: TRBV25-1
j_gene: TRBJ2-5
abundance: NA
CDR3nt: TGTGCCAGCAGTGCATACGGACAGGGAAAGACCCAGTACTTC
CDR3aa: CASSAYGQGKTQYF

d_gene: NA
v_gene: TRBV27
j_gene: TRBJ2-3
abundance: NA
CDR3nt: TGTGCCAGCAGTTATCAGGGCGAGGAAGATACGCAGTATTTT
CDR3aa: CASSYQGEEDTQYF

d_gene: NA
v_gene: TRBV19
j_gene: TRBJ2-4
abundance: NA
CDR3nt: TGTGCCAGTAGTATACAGGGTCTCCACAACATTCAGTACTTC
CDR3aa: CASSIQGLHNIQYF

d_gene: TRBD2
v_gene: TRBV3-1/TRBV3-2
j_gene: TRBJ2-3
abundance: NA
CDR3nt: TGTGCCAGCAGCCAAGAACTAGCGGGGGGGCCGGGAGATACGCAGTATTTT
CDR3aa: CASSQELAGGPGDTQYF

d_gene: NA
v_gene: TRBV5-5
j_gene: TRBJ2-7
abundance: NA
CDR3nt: TGTGCCAGCACCAGGACAGAGTTCTACGAGCAGTACTTC
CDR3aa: CASTRTEFYEQYF

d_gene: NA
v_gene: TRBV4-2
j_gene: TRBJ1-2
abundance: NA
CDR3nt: TGTGCCAGCACCCTAGATCTTTTGCAGGAATATGGCTACACCTTC
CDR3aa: CASTLDLLQEYGYTF

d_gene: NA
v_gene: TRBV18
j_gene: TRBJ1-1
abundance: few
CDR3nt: TGTGCCAGCTCACCGACCCGGGGTAACACTGAAGCTTTCTTT
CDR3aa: CASSPTRGNTEAFF

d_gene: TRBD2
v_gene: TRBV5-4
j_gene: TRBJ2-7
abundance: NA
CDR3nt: TGTGCCAGCAGCTTGGGAGAGGGACTAGCGGGAGGGCAGTACTTC
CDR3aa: CASSLGEGLAGGQYF

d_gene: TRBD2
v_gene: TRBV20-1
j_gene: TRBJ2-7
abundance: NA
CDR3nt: TGCAGTGCTAGTAATAGCGGGAGGCGTTACGAGCAGTACTTC
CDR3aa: CSASNSGRRYEQYF

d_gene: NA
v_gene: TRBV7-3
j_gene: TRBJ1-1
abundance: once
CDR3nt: TGTGCCAGCAGCTTATTTGGGGGGATGAACACTGAAGCTTTCTTT
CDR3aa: CASSLFGGMNTEAFF

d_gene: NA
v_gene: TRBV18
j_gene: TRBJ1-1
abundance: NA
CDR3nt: TGTGCCAGCTCACCCTCTGAGGGTTTGGACACTGAAGCTTTCTTT
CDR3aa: CASSPSEGLDTEAFF

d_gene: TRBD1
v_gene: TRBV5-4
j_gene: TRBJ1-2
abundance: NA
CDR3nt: TGTGCCAGCAGAACACAGGGGAATAGCGGCTACACCTTC
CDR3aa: CASRTQGNSGYTF

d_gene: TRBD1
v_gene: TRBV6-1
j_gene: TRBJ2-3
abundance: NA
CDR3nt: TGTGCCAGCAGTGAGATAGCAGGGGGAATGATAGATACGCAGTATTTT
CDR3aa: CASSEIAGGMIDTQYF

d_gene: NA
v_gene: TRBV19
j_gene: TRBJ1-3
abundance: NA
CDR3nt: TGTGCCAGTAGTACCCAAACTGGTTCTCCTGGAAACACCATATATTTT
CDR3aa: CASSTQTGSPGNTIYF

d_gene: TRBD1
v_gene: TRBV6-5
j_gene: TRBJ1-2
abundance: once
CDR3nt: TGTGCCAGCAGTCCAGACAGGGCATACGGCTACACCTTC
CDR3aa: CASSPDRAYGYTF

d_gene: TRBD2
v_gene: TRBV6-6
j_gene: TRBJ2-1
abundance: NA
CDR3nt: TGTGCCAGCAGTAAAAAGCGGGGGGGCTGGGTAAATGAGCAGTTCTTC
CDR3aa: CASSKKRGGWVNEQFF

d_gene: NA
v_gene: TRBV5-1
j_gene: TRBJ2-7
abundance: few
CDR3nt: TGCGCCAGCAGCTTGGGGGACAAGTCCGGCGAGCAGTACTTC
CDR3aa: CASSLGDKSGEQYF

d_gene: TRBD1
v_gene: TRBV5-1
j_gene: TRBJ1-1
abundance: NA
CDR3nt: TGCGCCAGCAGCTTGAGTAAGGGACAGAAAGCTTTCTTT
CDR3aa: CASSLSKGQKAFF

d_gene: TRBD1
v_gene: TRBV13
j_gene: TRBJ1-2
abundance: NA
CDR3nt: TGTGCCAGCAGCTTACAGGGGGAGGCTGACGGCTACACCTTC
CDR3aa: CASSLQGEADGYTF

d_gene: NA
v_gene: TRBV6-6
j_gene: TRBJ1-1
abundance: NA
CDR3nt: TGTGCCAGCAGTCTCCGAAGCGTTGGAGCTTTCTTT
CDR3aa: CASSLRSVGAFF

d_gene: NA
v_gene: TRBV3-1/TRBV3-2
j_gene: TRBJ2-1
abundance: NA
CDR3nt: TGTGCCAGCAGCCAACCACTCCATGAGCAGTTCTTC
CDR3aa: CASSQPLHEQFF

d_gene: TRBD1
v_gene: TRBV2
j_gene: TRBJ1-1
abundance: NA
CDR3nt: TGTGCCAGTGCAGGGGGACGGAACACTGAAGCTTTCTTT
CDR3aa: CASAGGRNTEAFF

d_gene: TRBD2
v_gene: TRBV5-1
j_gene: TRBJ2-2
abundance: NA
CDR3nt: TGCGCCAGCAGCTTGTTTGGGACTAGCGGGGGGGCCACCGGGGAGCTGTTTTTT
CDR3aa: CASSLFGTSGGATGELFF

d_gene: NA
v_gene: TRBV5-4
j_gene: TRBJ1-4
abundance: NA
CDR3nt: TGTGCCAGCAGCTTAACAGGAGATAATGAAAAACTGTTTTTT
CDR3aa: CASSLTGDNEKLFF